The rows below give T cell receptor beta chains drawn from one sample of a study of blood T cell repertoires in COVID-19. Clones were read by immunoSEQ multiplex PCR, and TCRdb kept only the in-frame ones, dropping some. The table includes 60,000 to 80,000 clones, roughly 80% detected once. The sequencing sample was made of PBMCs or T cells enriched from blood (not recorded which). These receptors were collected from a woman aged 35 to 49 with acute COVID-19. Each CDR3 is given with its conserved first and last residue. The order of the fields is clone size, V gene, D gene, J gene, CDR3 protein, CDR3 DNA. The D gene is left open where the match is weak. A row's size may be missing; if present it is once, few, many or a size class.

-,TRBV28,TRBD2,TRBJ2-7,CASAGTLGLGGSYEQYF,TGTGCCAGCGCCGGGACGTTAGGACTAGGAGGTTCCTACGAGCAGTACTTC
-,TRBV9,TRBD2,TRBJ2-2,CASSSPLLAGGSNTGELFF,TGTGCCAGCAGCTCTCCCTTACTAGCGGGAGGGTCGAACACCGGGGAGCTGTTTTTT
-,TRBV4-2,TRBD2,TRBJ2-1,CASSQAFLREGSNEQFF,TGTGCCAGCAGCCAAGCTTTCTTGCGGGAGGGCAGTAATGAGCAGTTCTTC
-,TRBV18,-,TRBJ1-2,CASSPFESGENGYTF,TGTGCCAGCTCACCTTTTGAGTCGGGAGAAAATGGCTACACCTTC
-,TRBV3-1/TRBV3-2,-,TRBJ2-3,CASNGGLNTDTQYF,TGTGCCAGCAACGGGGGGCTTAACACAGATACGCAGTATTTT
-,TRBV9,TRBD2,TRBJ2-3,CASSVFRGGTDTQYF,TGTGCCAGCAGCGTATTCCGGGGGGGCACAGATACGCAGTATTTT
-,TRBV2,TRBD1,TRBJ1-5,CASSEATTGGGNQPQHF,TGTGCCAGCAGTGAAGCGACAACAGGGGGGGGAAATCAGCCCCAGCATTTT
medium-sized,TRBV7-6,TRBD1,TRBJ1-1,CASRTGTDTEAFF,TGTGCCAGCAGGACAGGGACGGACACTGAAGCTTTCTTT
-,TRBV5-4,-,TRBJ2-2,CASSSEGAAGELFF,TGTGCCAGCAGTTCGGAGGGGGCCGCCGGGGAGCTGTTTTTT
-,TRBV15,TRBD1,TRBJ1-2,CATRVNRGMNYGYTF,TGTGCCACCAGGGTAAACAGGGGAATGAACTATGGCTACACCTTC
-,TRBV25-1,-,TRBJ1-6,CASRATDRNSPLHF,TGTGCCAGCAGGGCAACAGACAGAAATTCACCCCTCCACTTT
-,TRBV11-2,TRBD1,TRBJ1-2,CASSSPLDRAFYGYTF,TGTGCCAGCAGCTCTCCCCTGGACAGGGCGTTCTATGGCTACACCTTC
-,TRBV10-3,-,TRBJ1-4,CAISEGDVPEKLFF,TGTGCCATCAGTGAAGGAGACGTCCCTGAAAAACTGTTTTTT
-,TRBV14,-,TRBJ2-7,CASSQSPYEQYF,TGTGCCAGCAGCCAGAGTCCCTACGAGCAGTACTTC
-,TRBV27,-,TRBJ1-1,CASSFRVQGRAEAFF,TGTGCCAGCAGTTTTAGAGTCCAGGGGCGCGCTGAAGCTTTCTTT
-,TRBV5-1,TRBD2,TRBJ2-1,CASSLRTSGYSSYNEQFF,TGCGCCAGCAGCTTGAGGACTAGCGGGTACAGCTCCTACAATGAGCAGTTCTTC
-,TRBV28,-,TRBJ1-2,CASSGRTPYGYTF,TGTGCCAGCAGTGGCAGGACTCCATATGGCTACACCTTC
-,TRBV5-1,TRBD2,TRBJ2-6,CASTFWGSGGSSGANVLTF,TGCGCCAGCACCTTTTGGGGTAGCGGGGGAAGCTCTGGGGCCAACGTCCTGACTTTC
few,TRBV11-3,TRBD2,TRBJ2-2,CASSQTSGGSGELFF,TGTGCCAGCAGCCAAACTAGCGGGGGGTCCGGGGAGCTGTTTTTT
few,TRBV2,TRBD1,TRBJ1-2,CASSEGNRGGYTF,TGTGCCAGCAGTGAAGGCAACAGGGGTGGCTACACCTTC
-,TRBV5-5,TRBD1,TRBJ1-2,CASSLAGGNYGYTF,TGTGCCAGCAGCTTGGCAGGGGGTAACTATGGCTACACCTTC
-,TRBV7-9,-,TRBJ2-6,CASSRPGSGANVLTF,TGTGCCAGCAGCCGCCCGGGATCTGGGGCCAACGTCCTGACTTTC
once,TRBV10-2,-,TRBJ2-7,CASSEYRERSYEQYF,TGCGCCAGCAGTGAGTACCGGGAGAGGTCCTACGAGCAGTACTTC